One and the same sample provided the 21 T cell receptor beta chains below, sequenced in a study of graft-versus-host responses after intestinal transplantation. Clones were sequenced by immunoSEQ multiplex PCR, and TCRdb holds only the in-frame ones, with some missing. The sample has 15,000 or so clones; approximately 89% are singletons. Sequencing was performed on PBMCs, taken around 110 days after intestinal transplant. The source of these receptors is a human patient who received an intestinal transplant, so some T cells may come from the graft donor.

The chain employs TRBV7-2 and TRBJ2-7, with D perhaps assigned TRBD1 or TRBD2 (5 bases each). V was shortened by 4 bases and J by 3 bases, with 13 bases between the two germline ends. The CDR3 consists of 14 residues. Per the germline V gene, CDR1 is SGHTA and CDR2 is FQGNSA. The CDR3: CASSSVRGSYEQYF. In nucleotides, the CDR3 is TGTGCCAGCAGCTCGGTCCGGGGCAGCTACGAGCAGTACTTC.

J is TRBJ2-7 and V is TRBV9; D not certain. V lost 0 bases, J lost 2 bases, and 9 bases lay in between. Germline V lookup: CDR1 SGDLS, CDR2 YYNGEE. This CDR3 has 14 residues. The CDR3 region is CASSVGQETYEQYF. In DNA, the CDR3 is TGTGCCAGCAGCGTAGGGCAGGAGACCTACGAGCAGTACTTC.

The chain carries TRBV28 and TRBJ2-2; D may be TRBD1 (5 bases). Trimming pared 1 base from V and 5 bases from J, leaving 11 bases between. Germline V gene data show CDR1 as MDHEN and CDR2 as SYDVKM. The CDR3 consists of 15 residues. CDR3 sequence: CASSLYSGQTGELFF. The CDR3 DNA follows: TGTGCCAGCAGTTTATATTCCGGACAAACCGGGGAGCTGTTTTTT.

This clone was observed a handful of times. This chain links TRBV7-3 with TRBJ2-1, with 8 bases lining up with TRBD1. V shed 5 bases and J 2 bases; nucleotides not matched to a gene: 5. Per germline, CDR1 SGHTA and CDR2 FQGTGA. This CDR3 spans 15 amino acids. This chain's CDR3 is CASSLNRGTYNEQFF. DNA of the CDR3: TGTGCCAGCAGCCTTAACAGGGGGACCTACAATGAGCAGTTCTTC.

The chain carries TRBV4-1 and TRBJ2-1, with D uncertain. Germline CDR1 MGHRA, CDR2 YSYEKL. The V and J ends lost 4 bases and 0 bases respectively, with 4 bases between them. The CDR3 spans 13 residues. The CDR3: CASSRDSYNEQFF. CDR3 DNA sequence: TGCGCCAGCAGCCGGGACTCCTACAATGAGCAGTTCTTC.

The rearrangement links TRBV1 to TRBJ2-5. TRBV1 constitutes a pseudogene. The CDR3 covers 14 residues. DNA for the CDR3: TGCACCAGCAGCCGGCTCATAGGCCAAGAGACCCAGTACTTC. Encoded protein: CTSSRLIGQETQYF.

V usage is TRBV21-1 and J usage is TRBJ2-2; the D call of TRBD1 is as the table states it, not checked on the DNA. TRBV21-1 is reported as a pseudogene. The CDR3 spans 16 residues. DNA for the CDR3: TGTGCCAGCAGCAAAGAACAGGGCGAAAACACCGGGGAGCTGTTTTTT. This translates into CASSKEQGENTGELFF.

The rearrangement uses TRBV12-5 and TRBJ2-3; TRBD2 aligns across 10 bases. CDR1 and CDR2 from the germline V gene are LGHNT and FRNRAP. The CDR3 runs to 17 residues. The trim removed 0 bases at V and 4 bases at J, leaving 7 bases unmatched. CDR3 DNA sequence: TGTGCTAGTGGTTTGGTAAAAAGCGGGAGGGATTCAGATACGCAGTATTTT. It yields the protein CASGLVKSGRDSDTQYF.

The J gene is TRBJ1-3, the V gene TRBV28; no definite D call. Germline CDR1 is MDHEN and CDR2 is SYDVKM. This CDR3 spans 14 amino acids. The V and J ends lost 2 bases and 2 bases respectively, with 7 bases between them. This CDR3 is CASSLGLAGNTIYF. The CDR3 DNA sequence: TGTGCCAGCAGTTTAGGATTAGCTGGAAACACCATATATTTT. Full variable domain (remainder filled in from reference TRBV28 and TRBJ1-3): DVKVTQSSRYLVKRTGEKVFLECVQDMDHENMFWYRQDPGLGLRLIYFSYDVKMKEKGDIPEGYSVSREKKERFSLILESASTNQTSMYLCASSLGLAGNTIYFGEGSWLTVV.

This clone was detected a few times. The chain links TRBV7-9 to TRBJ2-2; D may be TRBD2 (5 bases). Germline V gene sequence: CDR1 SEHNR, CDR2 FQNEAQ (reference sequence). Trimming left V 5 bases short and J 5 bases short, with 12 bases between. CDR3 length equals 14 residues. The CDR3 sequence is CASSLEGSTGELFF. The CDR3 nucleotides are TGTGCCAGCAGCCTTGAGGGCTCGACCGGGGAGCTGTTTTTT.

This chain joins TRBV23-1 and TRBJ2-7; D is unresolved. TRBV23-1 falls under the ORF class, with uncertain function. V lost 4 bases, J lost 2 bases, and 21 bases lay in between. The CDR3 spans 17 residues. CDR3 sequence: CASSPPESPQPTYEQYF. As DNA, the CDR3 is TGCGCCAGCAGTCCCCCGGAATCACCGCAGCCCACCTACGAGCAGTACTTC.

This chain connects TRBV5-1 to TRBJ2-1, with 10 bases aligning to TRBD1. CDR3 size: 17 residues. V shed 4 bases and J 3 bases; nucleotides not matched to a gene: 10. In germline, CDR1 is SGHRS, CDR2 YFSETQ. CDR3 nucleotide sequence: TGCGCCAGCAGCCAAGGGGACAGGGGAGTCCGCTACAATGAGCAGTTCTTC. It is translated as CASSQGDRGVRYNEQFF.

This chain links TRBV28 with TRBJ1-4; D is perhaps TRBD1 (5 bases). Per the germline V gene, CDR1 is MDHEN and CDR2 is SYDVKM. This CDR3 is 17 amino acids long. V was pared by 3 bases and J by 7 bases, with 21 bases between. The chain's CDR3 is CASSFEPGPRVGEKLFF. The CDR3 DNA follows: TGTGCCAGCAGTTTTGAACCGGGACCGAGGGTCGGTGAAAAACTGTTTTTT. Combining the CDR3 with reference TRBV28 and TRBJ1-4 gives the whole variable domain DVKVTQSSRYLVKRTGEKVFLECVQDMDHENMFWYRQDPGLGLRLIYFSYDVKMKEKGDIPEGYSVSREKKERFSLILESASTNQTSMYLCASSFEPGPRVGEKLFFGSGTQLSVL.

This clone was picked up a small number of times. This chain uses TRBV7-2 with TRBJ2-4, with TRBD1 identical over 9 bases. The CDR3 sequence is 16 residues long. CDR1 and CDR2 from the germline V gene are SGHTA and FQGNSA. The V segment lost 4 bases and the J segment 4 bases; nucleotides outside the gene matches: 8. CDR3 nucleotide sequence: TGTGCCAGCAGCTCCTTACAGGGGGCGCAAAAAAACATTCAGTACTTC. It is translated as CASSSLQGAQKNIQYF.

Note on this clone: At the DNA level, this CDR3 is encoded by other sequences in the same sample as well. J is TRBJ2-1 and V is TRBV7-2; 8 bases map to TRBD2. V was pared by 1 base and J by 10 bases, with 9 bases of the junction left unmatched. CDR3 length: 15 residues. Germline CDR1 and CDR2: SGHTA and FQGNSA. The CDR3 nucleotides are TGTGCCAGCAGCTTAGTAAGGGGGTCGGGGGGGGAGCAGTTCTTC. It translates to CASSLVRGSGGEQFF.

Concerning this clone itself: Germline is not matched at one junction end, which may reflect a read error. The V call is TRBV2, the J call TRBJ1-5, with 10 bases matching TRBD1. CDR1 and CDR2 from the germline V gene are SNHLY and FYNNEI. CDR3 length: 15 amino acids. The CDR3, as DNA: TGTGCCAGCAGTTATGACAGGGGGCCCGATCAGTCCCAGCATTTT. Residues: CASSYDRGPDQSQHF.

The rearrangement links TRBV6-1 to TRBJ2-7; 8 bases line up with TRBD1. V lost 5 bases to trimming and J lost 5 bases; unmatched junction nucleotides: 8. The CDR3 sequence is 14 residues long. Germline-derived CDR1 and CDR2 are MNHNS and SASEGT. In nucleotides, the CDR3 is TGTGCCAGCAGTCTTACTACAGGGGGAAACGAGCAGTACTTC. Translating gives CASSLTTGGNEQYF.

A single count supports this clone. The chain has TRBV28 and TRBJ1-2, with 9 bases that match TRBD1. The germline V gene encodes CDR1 MDHEN and CDR2 SYDVKM. The CDR3 spans 13 residues. Trimming cost V 5 bases and J 5 bases; bases outside gene matches: 3. The CDR3 DNA reads as TGTGCCAGCAGTATCGGGACAGGGTATGGCTACACCTTC. It codes for CASSIGTGYGYTF.

V is TRBV6-1 and J is TRBJ2-7; D gene unclear. Between the trimmed V and J ends, which lost 11 bases and 9 bases, there was a span of 14 bases. The CDR3 has 10 amino acids. CDR1 and CDR2 from the germline V gene are MNHNS and SASEGT. The CDR3 sequence: CALDGGTQYF. CDR3 DNA: TGTGCCCTGGACGGTGGTACGCAGTACTTC.

The CDR3 reads CAISETSSYNEQFF. In DNA, the CDR3 is TGTGCCATCAGTGAGACTAGCTCCTACAATGAGCAGTTCTTC. The chain uses TRBV10-3 and TRBJ2-1; tentative D call: TRBD2 (5 bases). Germline V gene data show CDR1 as ENHRY and CDR2 as SYGVKD. The V end lost 2 bases, the J end lost 0 bases, and 5 bases lay between the germline ends. The CDR3 length is 14 residues.

The chain combines TRBV4-1 with TRBJ2-1, with no clear D. Germline V gene data show CDR1 as MGHRA and CDR2 as YSYEKL. The CDR3 covers 12 residues. The V and J ends lost 0 bases and 14 bases respectively, with 11 bases between them. In DNA form, the CDR3 reads TGCGCCAGCAGCCAAGATGGGGAAATGGAGTTCTTC. It codes for CASSQDGEMEFF.